Following are 19 T cell receptor beta chains from one sample sequenced in a study of CD8+CD57+ T cells in acquired aplastic anemia. The patients chosen for sequencing had shown expansion of CD8+CD57+ cells (detected by flow cytometry). Genomic DNA served as template for TCR beta VDJ and CDR3 profiling. TCRdb analysed the reads with MiXCR anew, one entry per CDR3 protein. The sample lists hundreds of thousands of distinct CDR3 sequences, about a third occurring once. The material sequenced was sorted CD4+, CD8+, or CD8+CD57+ T cells (not recorded which) from PBMCs. The receptors here all came from a human donor with aplastic anemia.

Notes on this clonotype: One base away lies a much larger clone, so this may be a sequencing read error. The chain uses TRBV19 and TRBJ1-4; D unclear. This CDR3 is built from 14 residues. CDR1 and CDR2 (germline): LNHDA, SQIVND (reference sequence). V lost 3 bases to trimming and J lost 3 bases, with 8 bases between them. This CDR3 is CASSIGAANEKLFF. CDR3 coding DNA: TGTGCCAGTAGTATCGGCGCAGCTAATGAAAAACTGTTTTTT.

The count of this clonotype is one. The rearrangement links TRBV10-2 to TRBJ1-2, with D possibly TRBD1 on 5 matching bases. V was pared by 4 bases and J by 7 bases, with 10 bases between. The CDR3 has 12 residues. Per the germline V gene, CDR1 is WSHSY and CDR2 is SAAADI. The CDR3 nucleotides are TGCGCCAGCAGTGTGCAGGGACGTGGCTACACCTTC. Translation gives CASSVQGRGYTF.

This clonotype was seen a single time. This sequence joins TRBV20-1 and TRBJ1-4; no definite D call. The CDR3 covers 13 residues. The germline V gene encodes CDR1 DFQATT and CDR2 SNEGSKA (reference sequence). Between the trimmed V and J ends, which lost 6 bases and 4 bases, there was a span of 12 bases. This CDR3 is CSAPQSGNEKLFF. DNA for the CDR3: TGCAGTGCCCCTCAAAGTGGTAATGAAAAACTGTTTTTT.

The J gene is TRBJ1-2, the V gene TRBV20-1; no reliable D call. The germline CDR1 and CDR2 sequences are DFQATT and SNEGSKA (reference sequence). This CDR3 comprises 8 residues. Here the CDR3 reads CRHYGYTF. In nucleotides, the CDR3 is TGCAGGCACTATGGCTACACCTTC.

Concerning this clonotype itself: A read error may explain this, as a much larger clone is one base away. The chain uses TRBV2 and TRBJ1-2, with D perhaps matching TRBD1 (6 bases). The CDR3 covers 12 residues. Germline loops: CDR1 SNHLY, CDR2 FYNNEI. Trimming shortened V by 6 bases and J by 13 bases, and 18 bases separated the two germline ends. The CDR3 protein is CASSNPGQSCTF. Written as DNA, the CDR3 is TGTGCCAGCAGCAATCCGGGACAAAGTTGCACCTTC.

This clonotype was observed a few times. The rearrangement links TRBV6-5 to TRBJ2-7; D is perhaps TRBD2 (6 bases). The V and J ends lost 3 bases and 1 base respectively, with 10 bases between them. From germline, CDR1 is MNHEY and CDR2 SVGAGI. The CDR3 covers 14 residues. CDR3 amino acids: CASSYAGWSYEQYF. In DNA form, the CDR3 reads TGTGCCAGCAGTTATGCGGGATGGTCCTACGAGCAGTACTTC.

The sample holds many counts of this clonotype. CDR3: CASSLGAGEETQYF. CDR3 coding DNA: TGTGCCAGCAGCTTAGGGGCTGGGGAAGAGACCCAGTACTTC. The V gene is TRBV7-6, the J gene TRBJ2-5; D is unclear. Trimming took 1 base from V and 3 from J, leaving 9 bases between them. The CDR3 has 14 amino acids. Germline V CDR1 and CDR2: SGHVS, FNYEAQ.

This chain joins TRBV2 and TRBJ1-6; perhaps TRBD1 as D (5 bases). This CDR3 is built from 16 residues. The germline V gene has CDR1 SNHLY and CDR2 FYNNEI. V was cut by 5 bases and J by 10 bases, with 21 bases left in between. DNA for the CDR3: TGTGCCAGCAGTTTAATTCAGGGTATGGGGGGATCACCCCTCCACTTT. Protein product: CASSLIQGMGGSPLHF.

DNA for the CDR3: TGTGCCAGCAGCCAACGAGAGTTTGACACCGGGGAGCTGTTTTTT. Translated, it gives CASSQREFDTGELFF. The chain recombines TRBV25-1 with TRBJ2-2, with D hard to call. The V gene's germline CDR1 is MGHDK and CDR2 SYGVNS. The CDR3 consists of 15 residues. Between the trimmed V and J ends, which lost 6 bases and 3 bases, there was a span of 14 bases.

This chain links TRBV4-1 with TRBJ1-5; no firm D call. This CDR3 region has 15 residues. Germline V gene data show CDR1 as MGHRA and CDR2 as YSYEKL. V was clipped by 4 bases and J by 0 bases, with 10 bases between them. DNA for the CDR3: TGCGCCAGCAGCCGAGAGAAATATAGCAATCAGCCCCAGCATTTT. It specifies CASSREKYSNQPQHF.

This clonotype has ten or more counts. J is TRBJ1-2 and V is TRBV5-6, with TRBD1 matching over 9 bases. This CDR3 has 15 residues. Germline assignment: CDR1 SGHDT and CDR2 YYEEEE. Germline trimming cut 5 bases from V and 4 bases from J; bases unmatched to any gene: 9. The CDR3 here is CASSGDRDVIYGYTF. For the CDR3, the DNA is TGTGCCAGCAGTGGGGACAGGGATGTTATCTATGGCTACACCTTC.

This sequence joins TRBV7-2 and TRBJ2-7, with 8 nucleotides matching TRBD2. With 7 bases clipped from V and 4 bases from J, the junction kept 6 bases outside the gene matches. The CDR3 length is 13 residues. Germline-derived CDR1 and CDR2 are SGHTA and FQGNSA. The CDR3 protein is CASTRLAPYEQYF. The CDR3 DNA reads as TGTGCCAGCACCAGACTAGCGCCGTACGAGCAGTACTTC.

This clonotype was recorded a few times. This chain uses TRBV11-2 with TRBJ2-1; 7 bases are a match to TRBD2. V gave up 5 bases and J gave up 0 bases; unmatched junction bases: 7. The CDR3 has 16 amino acids. Germline lookup yields CDR1 SGHAT and CDR2 FQNNGV. CDR3 in DNA: TGTGCCAGCAGCACTCTAGCGGCGAGCTCCTACAATGAGCAGTTCTTC. Translation gives CASSTLAASSYNEQFF.

This clonotype was seen a handful of times. The junction shows a germline mismatch at one end, possibly a read error. V and J are TRBV19 and TRBJ1-1; D is uncertain. The CDR3 is 8 residues long. The V gene's germline CDR1 is LNHDA and CDR2 SQIVND (reference sequence). The CDR3, as DNA: TGTGCCAGCCTGGAAGCAGTCTTT. Translated, it gives CASLEAVF. Complete variable domain (other parts from reference TRBV19 and TRBJ1-1): DGGITQSPKYLFRKEGQNVTLSCEQNLNHDAMYWYRQDPGQGLRLIYYSQIVNDFQKGDIAEGYSVSREKKESFPLTVTSAQKNPTAFYLCASLEAVFGQGTRLTVV.

At least ten counts were recorded for this clonotype. This chain joins TRBV7-8 and TRBJ2-7; D might be TRBD1 or TRBD2, each matching 5 bases. V was clipped by 5 bases and J by 2 bases, with 13 bases between them. The germline V gene encodes CDR1 SGHVS and CDR2 FQNEAQ. The CDR3 has 14 residues. CDR3 amino acids: CASSPGGVTYEQYF. The CDR3 nucleotides are TGTGCCAGCAGCCCTGGGGGAGTGACCTACGAGCAGTACTTC.

This clonotype was counted ten times or more. The V and J genes are TRBV9 and TRBJ2-1; no clear D gene. The CDR3 contains 15 residues. The V gene's germline CDR1 is SGDLS and CDR2 YYNGEE. V lost 0 bases, J lost 4 bases, and 11 bases lay in between. The CDR3 coding sequence is TGTGCCAGCAGCGTAGACACTACTTCTTACAATGAGCAGTTCTTC. It is translated as CASSVDTTSYNEQFF.

This clonotype showed up many times. The chain's CDR3 is CASSLESGSPLHF. Written as DNA, the CDR3 is TGTGCCAGCAGCTTAGAGTCGGGGTCACCCCTCCACTTT. The chain has TRBV7-2 and TRBJ1-6; D remains unclear. V was shortened by 1 base and J by 10 bases, with 8 bases between the two germline ends. Germline V gives CDR1 SGHTA, CDR2 FQGNSA. This CDR3 is 13 amino acids long.

Worth noting for this clonotype: A much larger clone lies a single base off, so this may be a read error. The rearrangement uses TRBV20-1 and TRBJ1-6, with 9 nucleotides matching TRBD1. The V segment lost 4 bases and the J segment 2 bases; nucleotides outside the gene matches: 12. Germline lookup yields CDR1 DFQATT and CDR2 SNEGSKA (reference sequence). This CDR3 has 18 amino acids. The CDR3 sequence: CSATEDGDREAYNSPLHF. CDR3 in DNA: TGCAGTGCTACCGAAGACGGGGACAGGGAGGCCTATAATTCACCCCTCCACTTT.

The chain carries TRBV20-1 and TRBJ2-3, with D perhaps TRBD2 (6 bases). CDR1 is DFQATT and CDR2 is SNEGSKA in the germline V gene (reference sequence). The CDR3 has 14 amino acids. V was clipped by 7 bases and J by 3 bases, with 17 bases between them. The CDR3 DNA sequence: TGCAGTGTCACTAGCCCCCCATTGACAGATACGCAGTATTTT. Protein product: CSVTSPPLTDTQYF.